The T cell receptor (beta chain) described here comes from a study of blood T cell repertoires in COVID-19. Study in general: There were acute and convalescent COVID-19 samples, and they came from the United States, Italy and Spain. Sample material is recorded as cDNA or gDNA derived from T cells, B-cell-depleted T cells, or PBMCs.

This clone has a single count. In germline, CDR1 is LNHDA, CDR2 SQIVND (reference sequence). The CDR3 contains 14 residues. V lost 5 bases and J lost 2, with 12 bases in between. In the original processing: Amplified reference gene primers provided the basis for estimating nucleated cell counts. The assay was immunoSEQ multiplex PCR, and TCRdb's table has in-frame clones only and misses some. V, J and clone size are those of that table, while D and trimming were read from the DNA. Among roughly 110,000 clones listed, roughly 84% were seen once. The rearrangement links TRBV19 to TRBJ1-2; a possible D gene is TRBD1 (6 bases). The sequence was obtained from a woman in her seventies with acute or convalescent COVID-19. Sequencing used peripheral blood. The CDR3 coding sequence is TGTGCCAGTAGTCTACAGGGAAGGAACTATGGCTACACCTTC. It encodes CASSLQGRNYGYTF.